This T cell receptor (beta chain) was captured in a study of T cells in Graves' hyperthyroidism and ophthalmopathy. About the research overall: Peripheral blood was taken when the disease was first diagnosed, before any treatment began.

Many counts were recorded for this clonotype. Germline loops: CDR1 MDHEN, CDR2 SYDVKM. V dropped 6 bases and J dropped 0 bases, with 14 bases sitting between them. This CDR3 comprises 15 residues. Uncontrolled infection, other autoimmune disease, pregnancy or lactation barred patients from enrollment. The diagnostic basis comprised clinical symptoms, serum thyroxine and TRAb, thyroid ultrasound and orbital computed tomography. Cells are PBMCs isolated from 9 to 10 ml of fresh blood. Amplification targeted TCR beta CDR3 regions from RNA transcripts. First-round RT-PCR targeting the TCR CDR3 was performed with the HTBI primer set. From the multiplex PCR reads, TCRdb called clonotypes with MiXCR, one entry per CDR3 protein. Seen here are hundreds of thousands of distinct CDR3 sequences, around 17% observed once, and the top ten hold 28%.

The TCR originated in a woman aged 18 to 35 with Graves' ophthalmopathy. The material sequenced was blood. The chain employs TRBV28 and TRBJ1-1; maybe TRBD1 (6 bases). CDR3 protein: CASRPGDAVNTEAFF. The CDR3 region has the DNA TGTGCCAGCAGGCCAGGGGACGCGGTGAACACTGAAGCTTTCTTT.